This T cell receptor (beta chain) originates from a study of T cell repertoires in cytomegalovirus infection. The CDR3 is 14 amino acids. V lost 5 bases and J lost 6; bases outside the gene matches: 6. CDR1 is MNHEY and CDR2 is SMNVEV in the germline V gene (reference sequence). As concerns this clonotype: Its target is not known.

TCRdb reanalysed the reads using MiXCR and keeps one entry per CDR3 protein. Here the sample spans approximately 76,000 distinct CDR3 sequences, 35% to 45% being singletons. This TCR was recovered from a human donor in good health (CMV status not recorded). Some clones in this sample may be carry-over from other donors' samples. The sequenced sample was CD8+ T cells from cultured PBMCs, obtained from culture after CMV antigen stimulation. The chain links TRBV27 to TRBJ2-4; 8 bases are shared with TRBD2. Here the CDR3 DNA reads TGTGCCAGCAGTAACAGCGGGGGAGGAAACATTCAGTACTTC. It codes for CASSNSGGGNIQYF.